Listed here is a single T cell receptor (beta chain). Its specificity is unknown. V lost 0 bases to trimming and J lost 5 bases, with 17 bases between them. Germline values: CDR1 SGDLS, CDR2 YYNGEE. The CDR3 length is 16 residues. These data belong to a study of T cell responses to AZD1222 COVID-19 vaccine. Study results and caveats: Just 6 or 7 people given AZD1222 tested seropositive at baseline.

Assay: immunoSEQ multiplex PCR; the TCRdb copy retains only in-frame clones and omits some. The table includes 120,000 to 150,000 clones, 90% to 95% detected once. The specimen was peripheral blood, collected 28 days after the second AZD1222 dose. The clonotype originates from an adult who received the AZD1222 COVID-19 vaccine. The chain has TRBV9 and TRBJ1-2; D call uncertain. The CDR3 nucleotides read TGTGCCAGCAGCGTAGCTTCCCAGGCAAACCTATATGGCTACACCTTC. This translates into CASSVASQANLYGYTF.